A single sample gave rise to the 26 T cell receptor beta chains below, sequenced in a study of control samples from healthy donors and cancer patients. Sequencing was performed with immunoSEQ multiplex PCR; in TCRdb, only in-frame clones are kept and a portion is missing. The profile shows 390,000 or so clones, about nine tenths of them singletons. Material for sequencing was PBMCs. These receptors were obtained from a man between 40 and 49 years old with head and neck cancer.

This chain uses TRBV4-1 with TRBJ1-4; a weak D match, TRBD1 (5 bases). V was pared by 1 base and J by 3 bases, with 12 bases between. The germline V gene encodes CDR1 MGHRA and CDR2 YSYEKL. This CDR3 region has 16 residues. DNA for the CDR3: TGCGCCAGCAGCCAAGTCCAGGGTTACGCTAATGAAAAACTGTTTTTT. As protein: CASSQVQGYANEKLFF.

The CDR3 reads CASSMTDRNTEAFF. Written as DNA, the CDR3 is TGTGCCAGTAGTATGACCGACAGGAACACTGAAGCTTTCTTT. V is TRBV19 and J is TRBJ1-1; TRBD1 is a possible D gene (5 bases). In germline, CDR1 is LNHDA, CDR2 SQIVND (reference sequence). Trimming shortened V by 3 bases and J by 1 base, and 9 bases separated the two germline ends. The CDR3 contains 14 residues.

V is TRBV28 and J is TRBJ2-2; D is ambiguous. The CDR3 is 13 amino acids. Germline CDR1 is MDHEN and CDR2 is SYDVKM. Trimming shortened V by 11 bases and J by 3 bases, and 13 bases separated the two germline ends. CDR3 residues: CAGLDLYTGELFF. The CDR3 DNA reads TGTGCCGGGCTGGATCTGTACACCGGGGAGCTGTTTTTT.

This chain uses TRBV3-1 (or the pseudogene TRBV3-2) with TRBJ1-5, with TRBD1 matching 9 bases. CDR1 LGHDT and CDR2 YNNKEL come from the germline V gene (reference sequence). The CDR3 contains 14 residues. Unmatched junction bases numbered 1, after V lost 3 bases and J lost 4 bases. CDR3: CASSHGQGNQPQHF. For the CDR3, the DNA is TGTGCCAGCAGCCACGGACAGGGGAATCAGCCCCAGCATTTT.

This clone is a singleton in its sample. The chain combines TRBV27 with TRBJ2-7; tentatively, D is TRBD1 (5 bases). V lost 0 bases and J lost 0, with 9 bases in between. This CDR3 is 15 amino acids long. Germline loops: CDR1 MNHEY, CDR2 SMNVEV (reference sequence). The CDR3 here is CASSLSGHLSYEQYF. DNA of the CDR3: TGTGCCAGCAGTTTATCAGGACACCTCTCCTACGAGCAGTACTTC.

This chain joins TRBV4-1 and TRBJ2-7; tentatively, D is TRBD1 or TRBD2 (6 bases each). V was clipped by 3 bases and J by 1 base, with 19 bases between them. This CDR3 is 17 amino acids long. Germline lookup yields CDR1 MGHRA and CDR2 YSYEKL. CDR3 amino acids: CASSQNSGGGVSYEQYF. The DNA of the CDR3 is TGCGCCAGCAGCCAGAACTCCGGGGGCGGAGTTTCCTACGAGCAGTACTTC.

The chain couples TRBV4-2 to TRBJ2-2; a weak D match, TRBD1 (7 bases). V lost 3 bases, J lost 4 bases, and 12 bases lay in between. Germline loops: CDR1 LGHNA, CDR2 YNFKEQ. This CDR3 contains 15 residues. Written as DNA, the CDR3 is TGTGCCAGCAGCCAGCGGCAGGGGGGCACCGGGGAGCTGTTTTTT. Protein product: CASSQRQGGTGELFF.

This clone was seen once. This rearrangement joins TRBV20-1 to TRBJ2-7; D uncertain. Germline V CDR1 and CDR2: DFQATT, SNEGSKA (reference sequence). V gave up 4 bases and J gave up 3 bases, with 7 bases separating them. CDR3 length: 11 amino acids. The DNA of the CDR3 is TGCAGTGCTAACAGATACTACGAGCAGTACTTC. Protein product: CSANRYYEQYF.

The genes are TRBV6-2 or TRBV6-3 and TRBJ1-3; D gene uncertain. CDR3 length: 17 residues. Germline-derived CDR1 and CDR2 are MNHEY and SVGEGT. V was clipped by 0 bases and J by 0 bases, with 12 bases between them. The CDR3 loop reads CASSYSPRAVSGNTIYF. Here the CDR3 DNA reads TGTGCCAGCAGTTACTCCCCCCGGGCGGTCTCTGGAAACACCATATATTTT.

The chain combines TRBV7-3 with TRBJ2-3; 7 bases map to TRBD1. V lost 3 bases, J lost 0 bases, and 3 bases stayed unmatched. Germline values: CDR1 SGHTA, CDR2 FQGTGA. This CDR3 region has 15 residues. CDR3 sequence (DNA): TGTGCCAGCAGCTTGCGACAGGGTAGCACAGATACGCAGTATTTT. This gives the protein CASSLRQGSTDTQYF.

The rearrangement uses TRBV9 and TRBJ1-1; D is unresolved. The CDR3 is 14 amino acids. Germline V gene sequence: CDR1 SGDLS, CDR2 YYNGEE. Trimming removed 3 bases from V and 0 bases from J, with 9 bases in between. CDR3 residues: CASSAEGLNTEAFF. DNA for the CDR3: TGTGCCAGCAGCGCCGAAGGGTTGAACACTGAAGCTTTCTTT.

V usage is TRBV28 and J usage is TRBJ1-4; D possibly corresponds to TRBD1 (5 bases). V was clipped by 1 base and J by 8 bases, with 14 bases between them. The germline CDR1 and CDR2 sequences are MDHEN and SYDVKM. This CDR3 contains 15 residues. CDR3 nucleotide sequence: TGTGCCAGCAGTTTATCCGGCAGGGAAGTCGAAAAACTGTTTTTT. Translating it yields CASSLSGREVEKLFF.

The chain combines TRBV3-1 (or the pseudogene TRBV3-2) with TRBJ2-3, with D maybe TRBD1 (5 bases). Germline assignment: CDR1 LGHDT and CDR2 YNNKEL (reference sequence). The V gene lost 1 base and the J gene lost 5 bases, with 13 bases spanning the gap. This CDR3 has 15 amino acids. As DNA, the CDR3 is TGTGCCAGCAGCCAAGGGCACAGAACAGGAGATACGCAGTATTTT. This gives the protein CASSQGHRTGDTQYF.

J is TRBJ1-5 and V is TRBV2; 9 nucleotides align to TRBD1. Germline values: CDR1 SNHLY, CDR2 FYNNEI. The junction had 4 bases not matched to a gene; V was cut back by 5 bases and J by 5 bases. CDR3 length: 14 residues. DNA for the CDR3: TGTGCCAGCAGTATCAGACAGGGGGATCAGCCCCAGCATTTT. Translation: CASSIRQGDQPQHF.

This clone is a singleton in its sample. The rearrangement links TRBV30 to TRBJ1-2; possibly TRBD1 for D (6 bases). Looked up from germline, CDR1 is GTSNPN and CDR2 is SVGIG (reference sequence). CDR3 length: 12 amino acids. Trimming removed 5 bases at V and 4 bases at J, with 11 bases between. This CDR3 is CAWGTGSYGYTF. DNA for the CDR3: TGTGCCTGGGGAACAGGGAGCTATGGCTACACCTTC.

The CDR3 DNA follows: TGTGCCAGCAGTGCCGGGACAGGGGGCAAGGGCAATCAGCCCCAGCATTTT. Translating it yields CASSAGTGGKGNQPQHF. The V call is TRBV6-1, the J call TRBJ1-5; 12 bases map to TRBD1. CDR1 and CDR2 from the germline V gene are MNHNS and SASEGT. The CDR3 spans 17 residues. V was pared by 4 bases and J by 2 bases, with 6 bases of the junction left unmatched.

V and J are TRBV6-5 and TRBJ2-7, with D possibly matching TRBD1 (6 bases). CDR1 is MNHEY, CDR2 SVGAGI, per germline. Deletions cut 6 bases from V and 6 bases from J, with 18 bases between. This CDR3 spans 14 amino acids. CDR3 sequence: CASSSPGQFREQYF. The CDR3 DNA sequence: TGTGCCAGCAGCTCTCCCGGACAGTTTCGCGAGCAGTACTTC.

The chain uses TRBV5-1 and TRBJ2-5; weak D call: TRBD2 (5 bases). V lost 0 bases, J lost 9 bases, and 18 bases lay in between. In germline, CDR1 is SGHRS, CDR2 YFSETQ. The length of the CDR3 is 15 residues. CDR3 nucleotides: TGCGCCAGCAGCTTGGATACGGGGTCGAATGGGGCCCAGTACTTC. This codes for CASSLDTGSNGAQYF.

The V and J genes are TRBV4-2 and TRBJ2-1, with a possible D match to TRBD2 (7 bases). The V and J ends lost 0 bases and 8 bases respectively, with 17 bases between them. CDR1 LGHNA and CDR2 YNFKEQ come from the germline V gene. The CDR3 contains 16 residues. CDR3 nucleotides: TGTGCCAGCAGCCAAGATCTACGGGGGGCCTTGGATGAGCAGTTCTTC. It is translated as CASSQDLRGALDEQFF.

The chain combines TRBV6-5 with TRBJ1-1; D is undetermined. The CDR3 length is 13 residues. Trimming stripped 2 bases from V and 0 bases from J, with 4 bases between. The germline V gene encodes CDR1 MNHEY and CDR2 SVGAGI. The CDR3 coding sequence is TGTGCCAGCAGTTACACGGTGAACACTGAAGCTTTCTTT. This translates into CASSYTVNTEAFF.

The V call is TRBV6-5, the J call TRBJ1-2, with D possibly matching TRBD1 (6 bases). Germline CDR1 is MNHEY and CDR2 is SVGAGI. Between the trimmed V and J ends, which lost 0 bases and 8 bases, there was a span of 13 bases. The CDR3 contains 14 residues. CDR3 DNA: TGTGCCAGCAGTTACTCTGGAGGGGGGGAGGGCTACACCTTC. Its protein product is CASSYSGGGEGYTF.

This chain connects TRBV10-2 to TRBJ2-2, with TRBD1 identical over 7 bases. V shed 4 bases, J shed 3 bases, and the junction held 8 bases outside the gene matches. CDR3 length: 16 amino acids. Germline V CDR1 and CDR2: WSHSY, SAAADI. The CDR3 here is CASSAKDRVDTGELFF. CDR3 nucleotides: TGCGCCAGCAGTGCAAAAGACAGGGTGGACACCGGGGAGCTGTTTTTT.

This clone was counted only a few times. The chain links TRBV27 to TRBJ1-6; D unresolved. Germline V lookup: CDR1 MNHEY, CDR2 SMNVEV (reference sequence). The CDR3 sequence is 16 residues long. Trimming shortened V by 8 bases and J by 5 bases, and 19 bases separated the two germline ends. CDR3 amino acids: CASSTAGGINNSPLHF. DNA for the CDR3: TGTGCCAGCTCTACCGCGGGAGGGATTAATAATTCACCCCTCCACTTT.

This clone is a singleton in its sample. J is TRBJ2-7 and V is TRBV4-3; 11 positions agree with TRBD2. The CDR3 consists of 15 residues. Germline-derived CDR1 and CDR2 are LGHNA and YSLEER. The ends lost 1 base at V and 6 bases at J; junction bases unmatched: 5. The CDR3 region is CASSQGSSGGLEQYF. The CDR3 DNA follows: TGCGCCAGCAGCCAAGGGTCTAGCGGGGGGCTCGAGCAGTACTTC.

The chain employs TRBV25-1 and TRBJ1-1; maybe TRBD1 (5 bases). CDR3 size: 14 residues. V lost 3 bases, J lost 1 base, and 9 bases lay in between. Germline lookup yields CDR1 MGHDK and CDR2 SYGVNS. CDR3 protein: CASSDRGRNTEAFF. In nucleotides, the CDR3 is TGTGCCAGCAGTGATCGGGGGAGGAACACTGAAGCTTTCTTT.

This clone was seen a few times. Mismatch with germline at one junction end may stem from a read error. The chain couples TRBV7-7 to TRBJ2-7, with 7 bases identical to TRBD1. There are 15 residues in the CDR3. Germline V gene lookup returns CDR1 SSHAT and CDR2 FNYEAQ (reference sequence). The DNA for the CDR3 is TGTGCTAGCAGCCCCCGCACAGGGGAGTCTTACGAGCAGTACTTC. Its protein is CASSPRTGESYEQYF.